This T cell receptor (beta chain) was identified in a study of blood T cell repertoires in COVID-19. The CDR3 runs 17 residues. The V and J ends lost 4 bases and 0 bases, in that order; junction bases with no gene match: 5. The V gene's germline CDR1 is SEHNR and CDR2 FQNEAQ (reference sequence). Repertoires were generated with immunoSEQ multiplex PCR, while TCRdb's copy carries only in-frame clones and drops some. The repertoire holds about 230,000 clones, 65% to 85% seen once, with roughly 27% in the top ten. The J gene is TRBJ2-1, the V gene TRBV7-9, with 11 nucleotides matching TRBD2. This TCR was sampled from a man in his forties with acute or convalescent COVID-19. Sequencing was carried out using peripheral blood. CDR3 residues: CASSSLTSGISYNEQFF. Written as DNA, the CDR3 is TGTGCCAGCAGCTCTTTGACTAGCGGGATCTCCTACAATGAGCAGTTCTTC.